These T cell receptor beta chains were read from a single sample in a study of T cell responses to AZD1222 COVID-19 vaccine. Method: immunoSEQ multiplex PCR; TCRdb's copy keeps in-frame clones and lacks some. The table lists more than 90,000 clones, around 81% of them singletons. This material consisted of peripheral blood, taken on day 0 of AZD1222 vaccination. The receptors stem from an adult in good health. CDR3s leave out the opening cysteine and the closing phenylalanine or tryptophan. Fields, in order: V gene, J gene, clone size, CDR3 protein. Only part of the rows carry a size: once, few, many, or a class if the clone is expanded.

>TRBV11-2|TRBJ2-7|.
ASSFAGTGSYEQY
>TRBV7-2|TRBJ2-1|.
ASSLTVTSSYNEQF
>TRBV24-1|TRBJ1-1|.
ATSASRGYTEAF
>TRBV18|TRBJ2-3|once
ASSPPTSGGLTDTQY
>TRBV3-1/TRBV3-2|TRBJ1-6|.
ASSQGTNVNSPLH
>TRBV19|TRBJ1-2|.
ASSPTGTANYGYT
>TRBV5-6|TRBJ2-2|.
ASSLRREMVGELF
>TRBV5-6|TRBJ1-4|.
ASSLQGAREKLF
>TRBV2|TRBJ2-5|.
ASMLRAGAETQY
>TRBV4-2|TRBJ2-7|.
ASSQGGQQQY
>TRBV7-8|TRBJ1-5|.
ASSLVGLPNQPQH
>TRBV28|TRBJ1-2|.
ASSSPGQGYGYT
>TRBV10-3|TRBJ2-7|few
AIRDPGAYEQY
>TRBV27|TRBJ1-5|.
ASGRGQVPHQPQH
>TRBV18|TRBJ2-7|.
ASSPAPSEEQY
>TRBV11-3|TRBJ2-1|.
ASSPRWTSGRDRSYNEQF
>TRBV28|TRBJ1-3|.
ASSSSATSGNTIY
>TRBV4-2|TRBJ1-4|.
ASSQARSATNEKLF
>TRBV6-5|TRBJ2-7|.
ASSPTYEQY
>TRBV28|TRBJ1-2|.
ASSSPFGQANGYT
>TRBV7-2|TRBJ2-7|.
ASSSRTSGSIYEQY
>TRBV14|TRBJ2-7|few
ASSQSGGNEQY
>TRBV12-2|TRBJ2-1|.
ASRLERRTRGTPKSYNEQF
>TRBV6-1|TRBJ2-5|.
ASSESGGRWETQY
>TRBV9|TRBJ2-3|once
ASTDGRARDTQY
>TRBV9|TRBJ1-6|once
ASSAGSSYNSPLH
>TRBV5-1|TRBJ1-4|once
ASSPSTDQIEKLF
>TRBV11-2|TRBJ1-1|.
ASSLKLTDTEAF
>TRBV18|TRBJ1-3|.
ASSGEAAGQNTIY
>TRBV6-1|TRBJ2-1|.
ASSGPRVAGAYNEQF
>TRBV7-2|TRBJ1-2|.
ASSLVAGGDYGYT
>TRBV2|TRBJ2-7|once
ASGGQRVGYEQY
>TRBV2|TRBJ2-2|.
ASDPVGGGRQGPPNTGELF
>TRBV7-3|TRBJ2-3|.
ASSPDPDSTDTQY
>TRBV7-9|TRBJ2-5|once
ASSLPGTSGEETQY
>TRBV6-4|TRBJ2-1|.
ASSPGDRGSNEQF
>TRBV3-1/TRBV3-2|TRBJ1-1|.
ASSARGASTEAF
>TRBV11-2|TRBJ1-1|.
ASRHPGRNTEAF
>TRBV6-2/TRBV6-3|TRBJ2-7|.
ASSYASWGAPSTYEQY
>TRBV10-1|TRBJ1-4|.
ASSERGTGRVGEKLF
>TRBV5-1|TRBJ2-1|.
ASSTPGNYNEQF
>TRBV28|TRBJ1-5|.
ASMGLGQGISNQPQH
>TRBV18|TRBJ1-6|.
ASSPRTDSPLH
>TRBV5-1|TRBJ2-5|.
ASSLPTGQETQY
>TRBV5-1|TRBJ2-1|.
ASSFSGRSGDEQF
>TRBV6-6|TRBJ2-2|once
ASTLGQGGGELF
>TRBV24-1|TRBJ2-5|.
ATSGGSETQY
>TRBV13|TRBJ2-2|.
ASSPERTQTGELF
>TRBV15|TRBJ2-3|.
ATSRDSLRGQSTDTQY
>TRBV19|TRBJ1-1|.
ASSIEQGGTEAF
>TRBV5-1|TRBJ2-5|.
ASSSGTGSIETQY
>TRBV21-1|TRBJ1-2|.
ASSKALQGSYGYT
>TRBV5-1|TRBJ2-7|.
ASSVAPGQGIYEQY
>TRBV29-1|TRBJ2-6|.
SVSALTLSGANVLT
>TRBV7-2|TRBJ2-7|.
ASSLVPQTGAGEQY
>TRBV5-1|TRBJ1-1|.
ASSFPWDRETEAF